The sample holds a few counts of the clone carrying this T cell receptor (beta chain). TCRdb re-analysed the RT-PCR reads in MiXCR, keeping a single row per CDR3 protein. Of over 400,000 distinct CDR3 sequences listed, 10% to 15% were seen once; the top ten hold less than 15%. These data are taken from a study of response to subunit inactivated influenza vaccine. With 5 bases clipped from V and 2 bases from J, the junction kept 8 bases outside the gene matches. This CDR3 spans 15 amino acids. In germline, CDR1 is DFQATT, CDR2 SNEGSKA (reference sequence). The source is a middle-aged man who received an inactivated influenza vaccine. The sequencing here drew on PBMCs from blood, taken 35 to 45 days after vaccination. The chain couples TRBV20-1 to TRBJ2-1; 8 bases agree with TRBD2. The CDR3 loop is CSAPRLAQAYNEQFF. The DNA of the CDR3 is TGCAGTGCTCCTAGACTAGCGCAGGCCTACAATGAGCAGTTCTTC.